The clone carrying this T cell receptor (beta chain) was detected a few times. The sample is drawn from a study of identical twins. Healthy Caucasians made up all donors. Trimming stripped 3 bases from V and 10 bases from J, with 12 bases between. Germline CDR1 reads SEHNR; CDR2 reads FQNEAQ (reference sequence). The CDR3 totals 13 residues. TCRdb processed the 5' RACE reads anew with MiXCR; each CDR3 protein has one entry. Counted here are approximately 350,000 distinct CDR3 sequences, approximately 13% occurring once; the ten biggest clones make up around 6.9%. These data also formed part of another study, on yellow fever vaccine responses in identical twins.

The gene calls are TRBV7-9 and TRBJ2-2, with D perhaps matching TRBD1 (5 bases). Sequenced material: CD8+ T cells sorted from blood. The clonotype originates from a woman aged 18-35 years in good health. CDR3 protein: CASSFTGPEELFF. The CDR3 region has the DNA TGTGCCAGCAGCTTTACAGGACCTGAGGAGCTGTTTTTT. The full variable domain, in which reference TRBV7-9 and TRBJ2-2 provide the parts outside the CDR3, is DTGVSQNPRHKITKRGQNVTFRCDPISEHNRLYWYRQTLGQGPEFLTYFQNEAQLEKSRLLSDRFSAERPKGSFSTLEIQRTEQGDSAMYLCASSFTGPEELFFGEGSRLTVL.